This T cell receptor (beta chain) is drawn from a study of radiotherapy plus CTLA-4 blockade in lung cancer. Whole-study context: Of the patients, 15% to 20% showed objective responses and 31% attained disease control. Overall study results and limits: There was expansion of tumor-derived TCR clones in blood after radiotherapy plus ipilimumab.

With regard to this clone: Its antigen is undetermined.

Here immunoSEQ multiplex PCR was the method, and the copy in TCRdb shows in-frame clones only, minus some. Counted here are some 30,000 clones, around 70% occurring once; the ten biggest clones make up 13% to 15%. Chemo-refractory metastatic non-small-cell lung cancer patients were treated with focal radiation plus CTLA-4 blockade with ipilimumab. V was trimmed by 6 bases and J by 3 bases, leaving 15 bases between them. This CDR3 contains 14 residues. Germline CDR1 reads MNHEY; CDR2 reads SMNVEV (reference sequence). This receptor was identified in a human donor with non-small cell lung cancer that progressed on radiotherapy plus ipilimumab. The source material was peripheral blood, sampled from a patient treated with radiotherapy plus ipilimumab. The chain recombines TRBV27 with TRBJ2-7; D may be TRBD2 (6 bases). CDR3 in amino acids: CASSLDRLDYEQYF. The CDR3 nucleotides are TGTGCCAGCAGCCTCGACAGACTAGACTACGAGCAGTACTTC.